The 16 T cell receptor beta chains listed next were all sequenced from one sample in a study of cytomegalovirus exposure and HLA in healthy donors. This PCR relied on a set of 60 Vbeta primers and 13 Jbeta primers. Sequencing was performed with immunoSEQ multiplex PCR; in TCRdb, only in-frame clones are kept and a portion is missing. This table holds roughly 140,000 clones, around 82% found once. Sequencing input: PBMCs. The source is a woman between 45 and 60 years old in good health and CMV-seropositive.

The V and J genes are TRBV7-2 and TRBJ2-7; TRBD1 might be the D (6 bases). The length of the CDR3 is 15 residues. Germline values: CDR1 SGHTA, CDR2 FQGNSA. The ends were cut back, 0 bases at V and 2 bases at J, with 11 bases in the middle. The CDR3 region has the DNA TGTGCCAGCAGCTTAGCCGCGACAGGACCCTACGAGCAGTACTTC. Translation gives CASSLAATGPYEQYF.

V usage is TRBV5-6 and J usage is TRBJ2-2; D is unresolved. From germline, CDR1 is SGHDT and CDR2 YYEEEE. CDR3 size: 17 residues. The V gene lost 2 bases and the J gene lost 1 base, with 15 bases spanning the gap. CDR3 sequence reads: CASSLDSGRWNTGELFF. The CDR3 DNA sequence: TGTGCCAGCAGCTTAGATTCAGGCAGGTGGAACACCGGGGAGCTGTTTTTT.

The J gene is TRBJ2-1, the V gene TRBV4-1; tentatively, D is TRBD2 (6 bases). Trimming removed 3 bases from V and 10 bases from J, with 13 bases in between. Per the germline V gene, CDR1 is MGHRA and CDR2 is YSYEKL. The CDR3 sequence is 13 residues long. CDR3 bases: TGCGCCAGCAGCCAGACAGTAGGGAGGGAGCAGTTCTTC. Amino acid sequence: CASSQTVGREQFF.

This sequence joins TRBV19 and TRBJ2-7; 9 nucleotides match TRBD1. The trim removed 4 bases at V and 0 bases at J, leaving 1 base unmatched. The CDR3 covers 14 residues. Germline V lookup: CDR1 LNHDA, CDR2 SQIVND (reference sequence). CDR3: CASSTQGASYEQYF. The DNA for the CDR3 is TGTGCCAGTAGTACACAGGGGGCCTCCTACGAGCAGTACTTC.

V and J are TRBV7-9 and TRBJ2-7, with 10 bases that match TRBD2. This CDR3 is built from 15 residues. Trimming cost V 2 bases and J 0 bases; bases outside gene matches: 1. The V gene's germline CDR1 is SEHNR and CDR2 FQNEAQ (reference sequence). CDR3 nucleotide sequence: TGTGCCAGCAGCTTATCTAGCGGGGGCTCCTACGAGCAGTACTTC. Translating it yields CASSLSSGGSYEQYF.

The chain is built from TRBV23-1 and TRBJ1-1; D call uncertain. TRBV23-1 is identified as an open reading frame with a role that is uncertain. The CDR3 spans 12 residues. V lost 10 bases, J lost 4 bases, and 13 bases lay in between. For the CDR3, the DNA is TGCGCCACGGTGGCGCGGAGCACTGAAGCTTTCTTT. Its protein product is CATVARSTEAFF.

The rearrangement uses TRBV6-1 and TRBJ2-4; D is perhaps TRBD2 (6 bases). There are 18 residues in the CDR3. V lost 2 bases and J lost 3, with 20 bases in between. Germline V gene sequence: CDR1 MNHNS, CDR2 SASEGT. The CDR3 coding sequence is TGTGCCAGCAGTGAAAGAGACCGTGACCGGAGGGGCAAAAACATTCAGTACTTC. Its translation is CASSERDRDRRGKNIQYF.

The chain recombines TRBV2 with TRBJ2-4; weak D call: TRBD1 (5 bases). CDR1 is SNHLY and CDR2 is FYNNEI in the germline V gene. This CDR3 is built from 14 residues. Trimming pared 6 bases from V and 3 bases from J, leaving 12 bases between. CDR3: CASSLQGDKNIQYF. Here the CDR3 DNA reads TGTGCCAGCAGCCTGCAGGGTGACAAAAACATTCAGTACTTC.

The rearrangement uses TRBV15 and TRBJ2-7; D might be TRBD1 (5 bases). Germline V CDR1 and CDR2: LNHNV, YYDKDF (reference sequence). The CDR3 sequence is 13 residues long. The V and J ends lost 1 base and 9 bases respectively, with 13 bases between them. In DNA, the CDR3 is TGTGCCACCAGCAGAGGCCAGGGTAAAGGGCAGTACTTC. Residues: CATSRGQGKGQYF. The full variable domain, completed using reference TRBV15 and TRBJ2-7, is DAMVIQNPRYQVTQFGKPVTLSCSQTLNHNVMYWYQQKSSQAPKLLFHYYDKDFNNEADTPDNFQSRRPNTSFCFLDIRSPGLGDTAMYLCATSRGQGKGQYFGPGTRLTVT.

The chain links TRBV2 to TRBJ1-6; the D gene is possibly TRBD1 (6 bases). Germline V gene data show CDR1 as SNHLY and CDR2 as FYNNEI. The CDR3 has 13 amino acids. With 11 bases removed from V and 10 bases from J, the gap between germline ends came to 18 bases. This CDR3 reads CAARAGDRSPLHF. The DNA for the CDR3 is TGTGCCGCACGGGCAGGGGATAGATCACCCCTCCACTTT.

This chain connects TRBV6-1 to TRBJ2-1; 7 nucleotides align to TRBD1. Germline CDR1 is MNHNS and CDR2 is SASEGT. There are 13 residues in the CDR3. V trimming: 10 bases; J trimming: 2 bases; junction bases outside the gene matches: 5. The CDR3 DNA reads TGTGCCACCCAGGGGGTGCCCTACAATGAGCAGTTCTTC. Translation gives CATQGVPYNEQFF.

The CDR3 DNA sequence: TGTGCCAGCAGTTTACGTGACAGGTGGGATCAGCCCCAGCATTTT. Translation: CASSLRDRWDQPQHF. V gene TRBV27 combines with J gene TRBJ1-5; the D gene is possibly TRBD1 (6 bases). The CDR3 has 15 amino acids. Germline CDR1 reads MNHEY; CDR2 reads SMNVEV (reference sequence). V lost 2 bases and J lost 5, with 13 bases in between.

V is TRBV4-2 and J is TRBJ1-2, with no clear D. The CDR3 is made up of 16 amino acids. Germline values: CDR1 LGHNA, CDR2 YNFKEQ. V was trimmed by 2 bases and J by 0 bases, leaving 13 bases between them. The DNA for the CDR3 is TGTGCCAGCAGCCAAACCCCGGGAGGAGCTAACTATGGCTACACCTTC. It codes for CASSQTPGGANYGYTF.

CDR3: CAISDPLQGMRQPQHF. The CDR3 region has the DNA TGTGCCATCAGTGACCCTTTACAGGGGATGCGTCAGCCCCAGCATTTT. The chain has TRBV10-3 and TRBJ1-5, with TRBD1 identical over 7 bases. The CDR3 has 16 amino acids. From germline, CDR1 is ENHRY and CDR2 SYGVKD. Trimming removed 3 bases from V and 6 bases from J; junction bases left unmatched: 11.

This chain uses TRBV9 with TRBJ2-6, with 12 nucleotides matching TRBD2. Per germline, CDR1 SGDLS and CDR2 YYNGEE. CDR3 length: 19 residues. The trim removed 0 bases at V and 2 bases at J, leaving 6 bases unmatched. The CDR3 sequence: CASSVGLAGGAAGANVLTF. DNA for the CDR3: TGTGCCAGCAGCGTAGGTCTAGCGGGGGGGGCTGCTGGGGCCAACGTCCTGACTTTC. The entire variable domain, with the rest obtained from reference TRBV9 and TRBJ2-6, is as follows: DSGVTQTPKHLITATGQRVTLRCSPRSGDLSVYWYQQSLDQGLQFLIQYYNGEERAKGNILERFSAQQFPDLHSELNLSSLELGDSALYFCASSVGLAGGAAGANVLTFGAGSRLTVL.

The chain is built from TRBV10-3 and TRBJ2-1; 9 bases map to TRBD1. With V trimmed by 10 bases and J by 8 bases, 12 bases remained unmatched. The CDR3 spans 14 residues. CDR1 is ENHRY and CDR2 is SYGVKD in the germline V gene. The DNA of the CDR3 is TGTGCCACTAGAAAGGGACAGGGTAAGGATGAGCAGTTCTTC. This codes for CATRKGQGKDEQFF.